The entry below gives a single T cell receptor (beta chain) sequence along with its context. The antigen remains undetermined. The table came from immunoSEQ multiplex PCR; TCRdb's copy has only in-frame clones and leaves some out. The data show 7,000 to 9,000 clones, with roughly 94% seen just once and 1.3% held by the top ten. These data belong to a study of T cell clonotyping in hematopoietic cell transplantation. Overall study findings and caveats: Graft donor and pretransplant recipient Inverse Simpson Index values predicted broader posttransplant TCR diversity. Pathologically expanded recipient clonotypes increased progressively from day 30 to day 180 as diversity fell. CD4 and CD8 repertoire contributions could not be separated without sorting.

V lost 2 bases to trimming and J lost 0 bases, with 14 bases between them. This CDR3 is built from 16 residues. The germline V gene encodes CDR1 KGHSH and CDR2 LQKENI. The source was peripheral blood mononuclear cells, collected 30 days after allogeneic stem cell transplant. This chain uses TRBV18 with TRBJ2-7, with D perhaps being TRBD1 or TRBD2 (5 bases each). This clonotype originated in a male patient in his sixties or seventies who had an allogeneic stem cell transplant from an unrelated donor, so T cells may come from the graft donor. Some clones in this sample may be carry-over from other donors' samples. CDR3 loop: CASSPTFTGTSYEQYF. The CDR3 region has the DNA TGTGCCAGCTCACCAACGTTCACCGGGACCTCCTACGAGCAGTACTTC.